This is a list of T cell receptor beta chains from one sample in a study of T-cell memory formation after mild COVID-19. TCRdb re-called the 5' RACE reads through MiXCR, storing one row per CDR3 protein. Seen here are 430,000 or so distinct CDR3 sequences, 20% to 25% observed once, and the top ten hold 9.5% to 15%. Input material: PBMCs or a T cell subset sorted from them (not recorded which). The receptor source for this set is an adult woman who had mild COVID-19 (a few samples of this study predate the infection). Cell type and time point are not known. Both conserved end residues are part of each CDR3. Where a row states a size, it is once, few, many or the class of an expanded clone; other rows omit it.

clone_size | j_call | v_call | cdr3_aa
few | TRBJ2-7 | TRBV5-1 | CASSAGALDEQYF
- | TRBJ1-1 | TRBV29-1 | CSVEEWAEAFF
- | TRBJ2-3 | TRBV10-3 | CAMAGGITDTQYF
few | TRBJ2-2 | TRBV7-9 | CASSLKPRPGQGLFNTGELFF
- | TRBJ2-2 | TRBV5-1 | CASSRLGDSIPTGELFF
few | TRBJ2-1 | TRBV24-1 | CATSKGRDGNEQFF
few | TRBJ2-3 | TRBV5-1 | CASSLRRGANTDTQYF
- | TRBJ1-6 | TRBV15 | CATSRGLKGSPLHF
few | TRBJ2-3 | TRBV9 | CASSVGSADSTDTQYF
- | TRBJ1-1 | TRBV30 | CAWSVGSNTEAFF
few | TRBJ2-1 | TRBV30 | CAWSSGSNLNEQFF
many | TRBJ2-7 | TRBV18 | CASSLEQGGEQYF
many | TRBJ2-5 | TRBV5-1 | CASRRGAQETQYF
- | TRBJ2-3 | TRBV30 | CAWSSGGRGSTDTQYF